This entry features one T cell receptor (beta chain) sequence. This sample stems from a study of T cells after yellow fever vaccination. TCRdb analysed the 5' RACE reads with MiXCR anew, one entry per CDR3 protein. The sample holds about 550,000 distinct CDR3 sequences, 19% seen once. V lost 0 bases, J lost 2 bases, and 15 bases lay in between. This CDR3 region has 16 residues. Per germline, CDR1 SGDLS and CDR2 YYNGEE. The chain combines TRBV9 with TRBJ2-7, with TRBD2 as a possible D gene (7 bases). The receptor comes from a man aged 25 to 40 who received the YFV17D yellow fever vaccine. Specimen: PBMCs, collected 15 days after the yellow fever booster vaccination. DNA of the CDR3: TGTGCCAGCAGCGTAGGGGGGGCTAGCGGTGCCTACGAGCAGTACTTC. Translating gives CASSVGGASGAYEQYF.